The 11 T cell receptor beta chains below come from one sample, sequenced in a study of shared clonotypes between healthy human individuals. Here immunoSEQ multiplex PCR was the method, and the copy in TCRdb shows in-frame clones only, minus some. The repertoire holds approximately 340,000 clones, approximately 79% seen once, with about 9.4% in the top ten. Sequencing used memory CD4+ T cells sorted from blood. The subset: CD45RA-negative fraction. Receptors originate from a man younger than 40 in good health.

J is TRBJ2-7 and V is TRBV28; 11 bases are shared with TRBD2. The V segment lost 1 base and the J segment 6 bases; nucleotides outside the gene matches: 2. The length of the CDR3 is 14 residues. The germline V gene has CDR1 MDHEN and CDR2 SYDVKM. The CDR3 DNA is TGTGCCAGCAGTTTATTAGCGGGAGGGATCGAGCAGTACTTC. Amino acids: CASSLLAGGIEQYF.

The CDR3 bases are TGTGCCAGCAGCAGCCGTGGAGGGGGGCTATATGAGCAGTTCTTC. Translating gives CASSSRGGGLYEQFF. The V and J genes are TRBV9 and TRBJ2-1; TRBD1 or TRBD2 may be the D gene (6 bases each). Trimming left V 4 bases short and J 8 bases short, with 19 bases between. Germline loops: CDR1 SGDLS, CDR2 YYNGEE. The CDR3 spans 15 residues.

The rearrangement uses TRBV5-8 and TRBJ2-1, with 8 nucleotides matching TRBD1. Trimming at V came to 0 bases and at J to 7 bases, leaving 6 bases not matched to a gene. Germline CDR1 is SGHTS and CDR2 is YDEGEE. The CDR3 loop spans 15 amino acids. The CDR3 reads CASSLGTGSLNEQFF. CDR3 DNA: TGTGCCAGCAGCTTGGGGACAGGGTCATTAAATGAGCAGTTCTTC.

The chain links TRBV27 to TRBJ2-3; D is unclear. V lost 5 bases, J lost 10 bases, and 13 bases lay in between. In germline, CDR1 is MNHEY, CDR2 SMNVEV (reference sequence). This CDR3 is 12 amino acids long. CDR3 amino acids: CASSPTPISQYF. In DNA form, the CDR3 reads TGTGCCAGCAGTCCGACCCCGATCTCGCAGTATTTT.

The V call is TRBV6-5, the J call TRBJ1-3; D is unclear. Germline V CDR1 and CDR2: MNHEY, SVGAGI. The CDR3 length is 12 residues. The ends were cut back, 2 bases at V and 4 bases at J, with 3 bases in the middle. CDR3 in amino acids: CASSYVGNTIYF. Here the CDR3 DNA reads TGTGCCAGCAGTTACGTCGGAAACACCATATATTTT.

The J gene is TRBJ2-2, the V gene TRBV28; no firm D call. The germline V gene encodes CDR1 MDHEN and CDR2 SYDVKM. Trimming took 7 bases from V and 4 from J, leaving 4 bases between them. The CDR3 consists of 11 residues. CDR3 residues: CASTITGELFF. In nucleotides, the CDR3 is TGTGCCAGCACCATCACCGGGGAGCTGTTTTTT.

This chain joins TRBV2 and TRBJ2-5; TRBD1 is a possible D gene (5 bases). Trimming cost V 9 bases and J 5 bases, with 13 bases left between them. The CDR3 has 12 residues. Looked up from germline, CDR1 is SNHLY and CDR2 is FYNNEI. The CDR3 DNA reads TGTGCCAGATCTACAGGCTATGAGACCCAGTACTTC. Translating gives CARSTGYETQYF.

The rearrangement links TRBV29-1 to TRBJ1-2; TRBD1 aligns across 7 bases. The trim removed 1 base at V and 7 bases at J, leaving 3 bases unmatched. This CDR3 comprises 12 residues. Germline assignment: CDR1 SQVTM and CDR2 ANQGSEA. CDR3 sequence reads: CSVEGDSSGYTF. DNA for the CDR3: TGCAGCGTTGAAGGGGACAGTTCTGGCTACACCTTC.

The rearrangement uses TRBV5-1 and TRBJ1-1, with D possibly matching TRBD1 (5 bases). The CDR3 covers 14 residues. Germline V gene data show CDR1 as SGHRS and CDR2 as YFSETQ. V dropped 4 bases and J dropped 9 bases, with 19 bases sitting between them. The CDR3 here is CASSRGLELTQAFF. CDR3 coding DNA: TGCGCCAGCAGCCGGGGACTGGAACTGACCCAAGCTTTCTTT.

This rearrangement joins TRBV5-6 to TRBJ2-3; TRBD2 matches at 10 bases. The CDR3 extends over 16 amino acids. CDR1 and CDR2 from the germline V gene are SGHDT and YYEEEE. The ends lost 3 bases at V and 2 bases at J; junction bases unmatched: 6. CDR3 sequence: CASSYGTSDHTDTQYF. CDR3 DNA: TGTGCCAGCAGCTACGGGACTAGCGACCACACAGATACGCAGTATTTT. Filled out from reference TRBV5-6 and TRBJ2-3, the complete variable domain reads DAGVTQSPTHLIKTRGQQVTLRCSPKSGHDTVSWYQQALGQGPQFIFQYYEEEERQRGNFPDRFSGHQFPNYSSELNVNALLLGDSALYLCASSYGTSDHTDTQYFGPGTRLTVL.

The chain is built from TRBV4-2 and TRBJ2-3, with D tentatively TRBD1 (5 bases). Germline V gene sequence: CDR1 LGHNA, CDR2 YNFKEQ. There are 13 residues in the CDR3. V was clipped by 0 bases and J by 5 bases, with 6 bases between them. The CDR3 spells CASSQDRGDTQYF. The CDR3 nucleotides are TGTGCCAGCAGCCAAGATAGGGGAGATACGCAGTATTTT.